This T cell receptor (beta chain) was recovered during a study of blood T cell repertoires in COVID-19. Sequencing was performed with immunoSEQ multiplex PCR; in TCRdb, only in-frame clones are kept and a portion is missing. The data hold a few hundred thousand clones, with roughly 89% observed a single time. The source material was peripheral blood. The clonotype comes from a man aged 30-40 years with acute or convalescent COVID-19.

This chain's CDR3 is CASSPEEADTQYF. DNA of the CDR3: TGTGCCAGCAGCCCCGAGGAGGCAGATACGCAGTATTTT. V usage is TRBV3-1 (or the pseudogene TRBV3-2) and J usage is TRBJ2-3; weak D call: TRBD2 (5 bases). Trimming took off 4 bases at V and 4 bases at J, with 9 bases between the two ends. CDR1 LGHDT and CDR2 YNNKEL come from the germline V gene (reference sequence). There are 13 residues in the CDR3.